Presented here are 15 T cell receptor beta chains from one specimen sequenced in a study of T cells in Graves' hyperthyroidism and ophthalmopathy. TCR beta CDR3 sequences were amplified from RNA transcripts. The TCR CDR3 was amplified in a first-round RT-PCR using the HTBI primer set. TCRdb reprocessed the multiplex PCR reads with MiXCR, giving one entry per CDR3 protein. This sample yields about 300,000 distinct CDR3 sequences, of which about 15% are seen a single time; around a third belongs to the top ten. The sequenced sample was blood. Every receptor here comes from a man aged 25 to 40 with Graves' hyperthyroidism.

The CDR3 spells CASSHTRTGPQETQYF. The CDR3 DNA follows: TGCGCCAGCAGCCACACTCGGACAGGGCCCCAAGAGACCCAGTACTTC. The chain is built from TRBV4-1 and TRBJ2-5; 8 bases agree with TRBD1. The CDR3 totals 16 residues. Unmatched junction bases numbered 7, after V lost 3 bases and J lost 1 base. The V gene's germline CDR1 is MGHRA and CDR2 YSYEKL.

The chain couples TRBV9 to TRBJ1-2, with unresolved D. CDR1 is SGDLS and CDR2 is YYNGEE in the germline V gene. The CDR3 extends over 15 amino acids. V lost 3 bases and J lost 6, with 18 bases in between. CDR3 in amino acids: CASSAANRNFDGYTF. The CDR3 nucleotides read TGTGCCAGCAGCGCCGCTAACAGAAACTTCGATGGCTACACCTTC. The full variable domain, rest sourced from reference TRBV9 and TRBJ1-2, is DSGVTQTPKHLITATGQRVTLRCSPRSGDLSVYWYQQSLDQGLQFLIQYYNGEERAKGNILERFSAQQFPDLHSELNLSSLELGDSALYFCASSAANRNFDGYTFGSGTRLTVV.

This clonotype has a handful of counts. V gene TRBV5-1 combines with J gene TRBJ2-7, with TRBD1 matching 9 bases. The CDR3 contains 15 residues. Germline V CDR1 and CDR2: SGHRS, YFSETQ. Germline trimming cut 4 bases from V and 6 bases from J; bases unmatched to any gene: 11. Here the CDR3 reads CASSLGDRVLSEQYF. The DNA of the CDR3 is TGCGCCAGCAGCCTGGGGGACAGGGTTCTTTCCGAGCAGTACTTC.

This clonotype has a count of ten or more. The gene calls are TRBV20-1 and TRBJ1-5; D may be TRBD1 (6 bases). The length of the CDR3 is 12 residues. Trimming took off 3 bases at V and 7 bases at J, with 10 bases between the two ends. CDR1 is DFQATT and CDR2 is SNEGSKA in the germline V gene (reference sequence). Written as DNA, the CDR3 is TGCAGTGCTAGTGGGGGCGGGCAGCCCCAGCATTTT. The encoded protein is CSASGGGQPQHF.

This clonotype was detected ten times or more. J is TRBJ1-2 and V is TRBV27, with D maybe TRBD1 (6 bases). Trimming removed 5 bases from V and 3 bases from J, with 22 bases in between. Per the germline V gene, CDR1 is MNHEY and CDR2 is SMNVEV (reference sequence). The CDR3 runs 17 residues. The chain's CDR3 is CASSPPGGRNLDYGYTF. The CDR3 DNA sequence: TGTGCCAGCAGTCCCCCTGGGGGGCGGAATCTAGACTATGGCTACACCTTC.

This clonotype occurred many times. The rearrangement uses TRBV29-1 and TRBJ2-7; no definite D call. The CDR3 sequence is 12 residues long. Germline V gives CDR1 SQVTM, CDR2 ANQGSEA. V lost 5 bases to trimming and J lost 5 bases, with 13 bases between them. The CDR3 sequence is CSVPRGAHEQYF. Here the CDR3 DNA reads TGCAGCGTTCCGAGAGGTGCTCACGAGCAGTACTTC.

In this sample, this clonotype turned up a few times. The CDR3 protein is CATSDPQGGGYTF. CDR3 coding DNA: TGTGCCACCAGTGATCCACAGGGGGGGGGCTACACCTTC. The genes are TRBV24-1 and TRBJ1-2; 8 positions match TRBD1. The length of the CDR3 is 13 residues. The junction had 4 bases not matched to a gene; V was cut back by 3 bases and J by 8 bases. Germline loops: CDR1 KGHDR, CDR2 SFDVKD.

This clonotype has ten or more counts. The CDR3 DNA reads as TGCAGTGCTAGAGGTACCAGGGTTGGTGAAGCTTTCTTT. Protein sequence: CSARGTRVGEAFF. V is TRBV20-1 and J is TRBJ1-1, with a tentative D call TRBD1 (5 bases). The germline V gene encodes CDR1 DFQATT and CDR2 SNEGSKA (reference sequence). With 1 base removed from V and 7 bases from J, the gap between germline ends came to 13 bases. CDR3 length: 13 amino acids.

In its sample, this clonotype was seen many times. CDR3 sequence (DNA): TGCAGTGCTAGGAGTCAGGGCACCTACGAGCAGTACTTC. It encodes CSARSQGTYEQYF. V gene TRBV20-1 combines with J gene TRBJ2-7; perhaps TRBD1 as D (5 bases). Between the trimmed V and J ends, which lost 3 bases and 2 bases, there was a span of 11 bases. Germline V gives CDR1 DFQATT, CDR2 SNEGSKA (reference sequence). This CDR3 is 13 amino acids long.

The V and J genes are TRBV12-3 or TRBV12-4 and TRBJ2-1; 8 nucleotides match TRBD2. After removal of 7 bases from V and 11 bases from J, the junction contained 7 bases not matched to a gene. The CDR3 covers 12 residues. The CDR3: CASTGLDLKQFF. Here the CDR3 DNA reads TGTGCCAGCACGGGACTAGACCTCAAGCAGTTCTTC.

The table lists this clonotype with many counts. CDR3 in DNA: TGTGCCTGGAGTGTTACAGGGGATGACGAGCAGTACTTC. Its protein product is CAWSVTGDDEQYF. The chain is built from TRBV30 and TRBJ2-7, with 7 nucleotides matching TRBD1. CDR1 GTSNPN and CDR2 SVGIG come from the germline V gene (reference sequence). The CDR3 consists of 13 residues. V shed 0 bases and J 5 bases; nucleotides not matched to a gene: 4.

J is TRBJ2-6 and V is TRBV5-1; no reliable D call. CDR1 and CDR2 from the germline V gene are SGHRS and YFSETQ. There are 16 residues in the CDR3. Trimming left V 0 bases short and J 1 base short, with 8 bases between. The CDR3 reads CASSLDVGSGANVLTF. The CDR3 coding sequence is TGCGCCAGCAGCTTGGACGTAGGGTCTGGGGCCAACGTCCTGACTTTC.

This clonotype has a handful of counts. The V gene is TRBV24-1, the J gene TRBJ1-1; D gene uncertain. V gave up 3 bases and J gave up 1 base, with 8 bases separating them. The CDR3 contains 14 residues. Germline CDR1 KGHDR, CDR2 SFDVKD. The CDR3 is CATSDGPRNTEAFF. CDR3 DNA: TGTGCCACCAGTGATGGCCCGCGGAACACTGAAGCTTTCTTT.

This clonotype was recorded many times. The J gene is TRBJ2-7, the V gene TRBV11-2; D remains ambiguous. Trimming left V 5 bases short and J 3 bases short, with 17 bases between. The CDR3 contains 15 residues. The germline V gene has CDR1 SGHAT and CDR2 FQNNGV. The DNA for the CDR3 is TGTGCCAGCAGCCCCCCCCTAGGCCGGCACTACGAGCAGTACTTC. Translated, it gives CASSPPLGRHYEQYF. The variable domain in full, with the rest retrieved from reference TRBV11-2 and TRBJ2-7, is EAGVAQSPRYKIIEKRQSVAFWCNPISGHATLYWYQQILGQGPKLLIQFQNNGVVDDSQLPKDRFSAERLKGVDSTLKIQPAKLEDSAVYLCASSPPLGRHYEQYFGPGTRLTVT.

This clonotype has ten or more counts. The rearrangement joins TRBV15 to TRBJ2-1, with no clear D. Germline V gene data show CDR1 as LNHNV and CDR2 as YYDKDF (reference sequence). V was pared by 4 bases and J by 0 bases, with 10 bases between. The CDR3 spans 15 residues. CDR3 residues: CATSTDASSYNEQFF. The CDR3 nucleotides are TGTGCCACCAGCACGGACGCAAGCTCCTACAATGAGCAGTTCTTC.